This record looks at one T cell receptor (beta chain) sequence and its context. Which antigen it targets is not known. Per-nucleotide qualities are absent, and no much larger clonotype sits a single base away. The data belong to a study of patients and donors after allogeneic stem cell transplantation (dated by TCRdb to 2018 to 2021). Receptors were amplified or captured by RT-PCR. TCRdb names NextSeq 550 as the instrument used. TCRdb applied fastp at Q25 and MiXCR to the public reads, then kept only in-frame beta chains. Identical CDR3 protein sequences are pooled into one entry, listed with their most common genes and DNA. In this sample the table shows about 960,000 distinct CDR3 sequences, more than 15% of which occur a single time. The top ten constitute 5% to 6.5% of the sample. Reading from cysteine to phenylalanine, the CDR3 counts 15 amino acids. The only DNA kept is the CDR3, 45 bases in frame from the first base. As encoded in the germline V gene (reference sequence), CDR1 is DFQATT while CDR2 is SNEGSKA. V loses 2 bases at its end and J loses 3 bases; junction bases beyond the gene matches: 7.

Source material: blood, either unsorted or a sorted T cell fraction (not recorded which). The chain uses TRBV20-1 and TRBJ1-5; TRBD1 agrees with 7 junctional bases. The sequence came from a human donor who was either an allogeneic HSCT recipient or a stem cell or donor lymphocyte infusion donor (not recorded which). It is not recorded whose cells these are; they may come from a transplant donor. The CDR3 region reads CSARRTGANNQPQHF. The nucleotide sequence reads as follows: TGCAGTGCTAGAAGAACAGGGGCCAACAATCAGCCCCAGCATTTT.